These T cell receptor beta chains were read from a single sample in a study of prognosis after radiotherapy for stage I lung cancer. One entry per CDR3 protein, called by TCRdb with MiXCR from the multiplex PCR reads. The repertoire holds nearly 35,000 distinct CDR3 sequences, 25% to 40% seen once, with around 30% in the top ten. The material was PBMCs, obtained before or after stereotactic body radiation therapy (not recorded which). These receptors originate from a donor aged 50 or older with non-small cell lung cancer. The CDR3 runs from the conserved cysteine through the conserved F or W. The D gene is left open where the match is weak. Some rows have no size entry. The others give once, few or many, or a class for an expanded clone.

CASSSGAGGMGAFF,TGTGCCAGCAGCTCCGGGGCCGGGGGTATGGGAGCTTTCTTT,TRBV7-2,NA,many,TRBJ1-1
CSARGPRDRVGQHQHF,TGCAGTGCTAGAGGACCACGGGACAGGGTGGGTCAGCACCAGCATTTT,TRBV20-1,TRBD1,NA,TRBJ1-5
CASSFIDEQYF,TGTGCCAGCAGCTTTATAGACGAGCAGTACTTC,TRBV7-9,NA,many,TRBJ2-7
CATSDLIRADTQYF,TGTGCCACCAGTGACCTGATAAGGGCAGATACGCAGTATTTT,TRBV24-1,NA,many,TRBJ2-3
CASSLARTAPGNTIYF,TGTGCCAGCAGCTTAGCCAGGACGGCGCCTGGAAACACCATATATTTT,TRBV7-6,NA,many,TRBJ1-3
CASSQERRGERQQFF,TGTGCCAGCAGCCAAGAAAGGCGGGGGGAACGTCAGCAGTTCTTC,TRBV3-1,TRBD2,many,TRBJ2-1
CASTAGNEKLFF,TGTGCCAGTACTGCAGGGAATGAAAAACTGTTTTTT,TRBV19,NA,NA,TRBJ1-4
CASSLGTGGWNTEAFF,TGCGCCAGCAGCTTGGGGACAGGGGGTTGGAACACTGAAGCTTTCTTT,TRBV5-1,TRBD1,many,TRBJ1-1
CAGGTGGAGQPQHF,TGTGCCGGGGGGACAGGGGGCGCGGGTCAGCCCCAGCATTTT,TRBV6-8,TRBD1,many,TRBJ1-5
CAWTVRDNYEQYF,TGTGCCTGGACCGTTCGGGACAACTACGAGCAGTACTTC,TRBV30,NA,many,TRBJ2-7
CASSVMSGGPDTQYF,TGTGCCAGCAGCGTGATGAGCGGGGGGCCAGATACGCAGTATTTT,TRBV9,TRBD2,many,TRBJ2-3
CASRLAGLTADTQYF,TGTGCCAGCAGGCTAGCGGGGCTAACGGCAGATACGCAGTATTTT,TRBV4-2,TRBD2,many,TRBJ2-3
CASSRTGTGFQPQHF,TGTGCCAGTAGTCGGACCGGGACAGGGTTTCAGCCCCAGCATTTT,TRBV19,TRBD1,many,TRBJ1-5
CASSLALRATGELFF,TGCGCCAGCAGCTTGGCCTTGAGGGCCACCGGGGAGCTGTTTTTT,TRBV5-1,NA,many,TRBJ2-2
CSARVNGGNTEAFF,TGCAGTGCTAGAGTGAATGGGGGGAACACTGAAGCTTTCTTT,TRBV20-1,NA,few,TRBJ1-1
CASSLAAGYYGYTF,TGTGCCAGCAGTTTAGCGGCAGGGTACTATGGCTACACCTTC,TRBV28,NA,many,TRBJ1-2
CASSLNPGYNEQFF,TGTGCCAGCAGCTTAAATCCAGGGTACAATGAGCAGTTCTTC,TRBV7-3,NA,many,TRBJ2-1
CASSAGATSYEQYF,TGTGCCAGCAGCGCTGGGGCAACTTCCTACGAGCAGTACTTC,TRBV3-1,NA,many,TRBJ2-7
CSVSSRGGGNTIYF,TGCAGCGTTTCAAGCAGGGGAGGTGGAAACACCATATATTTT,TRBV29-1,NA,many,TRBJ1-3
CASSLAGPEAFF,TGTGCCAGCAGCTTAGCAGGCCCTGAAGCTTTCTTT,TRBV7-8,NA,many,TRBJ1-1
CASSLMAGNTEAFF,TGCGCCAGCAGCTTAATGGCGGGGAACACTGAAGCTTTCTTT,TRBV5-1,NA,many,TRBJ1-1
CASSTYRAGGELFF,TGTGCCAGCAGTACATACAGGGCCGGCGGGGAGCTGTTTTTT,TRBV6-1,NA,many,TRBJ2-2
CASSPLGGGNTIYF,TGTGCCAGCAGTCCCCTGGGAGGGGGAAACACCATATATTTT,TRBV12-3/TRBV12-4,NA,many,TRBJ1-3
CASSLAGEYNEQFF,TGTGCCAGCAGCTTGGCGGGGGAGTACAATGAGCAGTTCTTC,TRBV11-3,TRBD2,many,TRBJ2-1